Included here is one T cell receptor (beta chain) sequence, with context. The data are from a study of tumor and adjacent non-tumor tissue in lung cancer. This sample's RNA came from whole unsorted tissue. Trimming left V 6 bases short and J 8 bases short, with 10 bases between. From germline, CDR1 is MDHEN and CDR2 SYDVKM. There are 11 residues in the CDR3. Three rounds of nested PCR, following a modified ARM-PCR protocol, produced the TCRbeta library. A single record per CDR3 protein comes from TCRdb applying MiXCR to the multiplex PCR reads. The sample includes some 90,000 distinct CDR3 sequences, around two thirds of them seen just once.

This sequence joins TRBV28 and TRBJ1-2; D ambiguous. Sample: lung tumor tissue. This clonotype was sampled from a man between 70 and 80 years old with non-small cell lung cancer. The CDR3 DNA is TGTGCCAGCAGGCAGGTCAGGGGCTACACCTTC. This gives the protein CASRQVRGYTF.